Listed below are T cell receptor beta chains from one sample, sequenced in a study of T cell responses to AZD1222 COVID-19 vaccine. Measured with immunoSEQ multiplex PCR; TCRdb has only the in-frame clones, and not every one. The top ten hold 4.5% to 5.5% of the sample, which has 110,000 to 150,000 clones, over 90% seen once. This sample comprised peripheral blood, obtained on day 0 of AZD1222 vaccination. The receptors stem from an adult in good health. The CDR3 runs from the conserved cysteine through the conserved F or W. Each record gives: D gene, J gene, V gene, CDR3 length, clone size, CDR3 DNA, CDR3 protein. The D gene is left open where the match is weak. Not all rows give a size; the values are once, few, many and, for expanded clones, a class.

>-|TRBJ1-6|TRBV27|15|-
TGTGCCAGCACCCCGATGGGACTGATTAATTCACCCCTCCACTTT
CASTPMGLINSPLHF
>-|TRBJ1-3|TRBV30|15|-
TGTGCCTGGAGCGCCCCGACGGGAGGGGGAAACACCATATATTTT
CAWSAPTGGGNTIYF
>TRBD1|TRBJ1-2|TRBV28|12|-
TGTGCCAGCAGACCGGGACAGCGGGGCTACACCTTC
CASRPGQRGYTF
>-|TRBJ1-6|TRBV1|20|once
TGCACCAGCAGCCAAGAACGACGGGGGGCCTTAATAGCTAGTAATTCACCCCTCCACTTT
CTSSQERRGALIASNSPLHF
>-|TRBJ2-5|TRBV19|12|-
TGTGCCAGTAGTATAGGGGGAGAGACCCAGTACTTC
CASSIGGETQYF
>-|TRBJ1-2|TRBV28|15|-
TGTGCCAGCAGCTTACGGGCGGGGGCATTCAATGGCTACACCTTC
CASSLRAGAFNGYTF
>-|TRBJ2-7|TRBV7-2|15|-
TGTGCCAGCAGCTTAAGAGAGAGGTTCCCCCACGAGCAGTACTTC
CASSLRERFPHEQYF
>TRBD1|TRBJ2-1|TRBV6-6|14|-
TGTGCCAGCAGAAGAGGACAGGGGAACAATGAGCAGTTCTTC
CASRRGQGNNEQFF
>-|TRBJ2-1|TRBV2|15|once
TGTGCCAGCAATGGGCAGCGGACCTCCTACAATGAGCAGTTCTTC
CASNGQRTSYNEQFF
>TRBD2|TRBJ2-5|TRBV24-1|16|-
TGTGCCACCAGTGATTCTCGACTAGCGGGAGTGGAGACCCAGTACTTC
CATSDSRLAGVETQYF
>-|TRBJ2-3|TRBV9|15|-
TGTGCCAGCAGCGTACTCAGCGTGGGCACAGATACGCAGTATTTT
CASSVLSVGTDTQYF
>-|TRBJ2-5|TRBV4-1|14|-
TGCGCCAGCAGCCAAGGGGCAGAACAAGAGACCCAGTACTTC
CASSQGAEQETQYF
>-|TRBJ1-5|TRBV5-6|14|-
TGTGCCAGCAGCTTGGCCCCTACTATGGGGCCCCAGCATTTT
CASSLAPTMGPQHF
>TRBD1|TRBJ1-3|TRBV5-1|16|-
TGCGCCAGCAGCTTGGCCCCTCCGACAGGGCGAAACACCATATATTTT
CASSLAPPTGRNTIYF
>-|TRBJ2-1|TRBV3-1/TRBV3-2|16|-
TGTGCCAGCAGCCAAGATCTCCGCGGGTCGTACAATGAGCAGTTCTTC
CASSQDLRGSYNEQFF
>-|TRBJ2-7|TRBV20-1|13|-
TGCAGTGCTAGTTGGGGACCCGACTACGAGCAGTACTTC
CSASWGPDYEQYF
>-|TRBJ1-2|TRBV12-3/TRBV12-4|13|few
TGTGCCAGCAGCCTAACATCTAACTATGGCTACACCTTC
CASSLTSNYGYTF
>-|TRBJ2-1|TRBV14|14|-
TGTGCCAGCAGCCAAAGATACCGGGACAATGAGCAGTTCTTC
CASSQRYRDNEQFF
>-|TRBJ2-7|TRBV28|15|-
TGTGCCAGCAGTATTGGGACGGTGGGTTCCTACGAGCAGTACTTC
CASSIGTVGSYEQYF
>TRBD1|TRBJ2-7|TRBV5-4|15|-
TGTGCCAGCAGCCCGCGGACAGGGGACTTCTACGAGCAGTACTTC
CASSPRTGDFYEQYF
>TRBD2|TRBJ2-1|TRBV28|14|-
TGTGCCAGCAGCCCGACTAGCGGTAACAATGAGCAGTTCTTC
CASSPTSGNNEQFF
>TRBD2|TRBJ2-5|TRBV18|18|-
TGTGCCAGCTCACCTGTTAGGTCCAGGACTAGCGGCCAAGAGACCCAGTACTTC
CASSPVRSRTSGQETQYF
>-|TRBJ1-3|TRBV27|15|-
TGTGCCAGCAGTTTGGGGGTAGGATCTGGAAACACCATATATTTT
CASSLGVGSGNTIYF
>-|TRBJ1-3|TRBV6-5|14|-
TGTGCCAGCAGTCGACCGGGATCTGGAAACACCATATATTTT
CASSRPGSGNTIYF
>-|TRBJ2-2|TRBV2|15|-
TGTGCCAGCATCAAACTAGGAGGGAGACGCGGGGAGCTGTTTTTT
CASIKLGGRRGELFF
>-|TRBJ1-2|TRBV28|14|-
TGTGCCAGTAGACCCGGGACATCTATTTATGGCTACACCTTC
CASRPGTSIYGYTF
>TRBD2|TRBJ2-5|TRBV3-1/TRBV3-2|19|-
TGTGCCAGCAGCCAAAGTGCACCAGGACTAGCGGGAGGACCAGAGACCCAGTACTTC
CASSQSAPGLAGGPETQYF
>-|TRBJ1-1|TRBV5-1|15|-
TGCGCCAGCAGCTACACATCAAGTACGAACACTGAAGCTTTCTTT
CASSYTSSTNTEAFF
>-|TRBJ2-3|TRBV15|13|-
TGTGCCACCAGCAGAGTCAGGGTGAATACGCAGTATTTT
CATSRVRVNTQYF
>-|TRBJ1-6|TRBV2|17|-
TGTGCCAGCAGTGAAGCGGGCGATAGCTCCTATAATTCACCCCTCCACTTT
CASSEAGDSSYNSPLHF
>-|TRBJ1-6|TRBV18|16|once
TGTGCCAGCTCACCACGGGAGCGGGGTGTTGGTTCACCCCTCCACTTT
CASSPRERGVGSPLHF
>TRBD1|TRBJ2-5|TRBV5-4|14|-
TGTGCCAGCAGCCGGGACAGGAACCAAGAGACCCAGTACTTC
CASSRDRNQETQYF
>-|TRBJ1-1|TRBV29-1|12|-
TGCAGTGGAGGTCCCCCGGGGGCAGAAGCTTTCTTT
CSGGPPGAEAFF
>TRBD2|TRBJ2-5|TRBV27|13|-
TGTGCCAGCAAGCGGGAGAACGAGGAGACCCAGTACTTC
CASKRENEETQYF
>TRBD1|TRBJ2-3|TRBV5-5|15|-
TGTGCCAGCAGCTCCGGGACAGGAATCGGAGATACGCAGTATTTT
CASSSGTGIGDTQYF
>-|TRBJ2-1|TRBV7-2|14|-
TGTGCCAGCAGCTTAGATTACGGTTCAACAGAGCAGTTCTTC
CASSLDYGSTEQFF
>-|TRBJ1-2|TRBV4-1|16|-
TGCGCCAGCAGCCAAGCCCCCCCGGGGAGAGGCGATGGCTACACCTTC
CASSQAPPGRGDGYTF
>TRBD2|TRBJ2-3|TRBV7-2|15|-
TGTGCCAGCAGCTCCCAGCGGGAGTGGACAGATACGCAGTATTTT
CASSSQREWTDTQYF
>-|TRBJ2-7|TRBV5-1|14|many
TGCGCCAGCAGCGTTCCGGACAGCTCCTACGAGCAGTACTTC
CASSVPDSSYEQYF
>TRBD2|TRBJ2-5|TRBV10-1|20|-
TGCGCCAGCAAAGAGTCATTGGGACTAGCGGGAGTGGGAGGTGAGGAGACCCAGTACTTC
CASKESLGLAGVGGEETQYF
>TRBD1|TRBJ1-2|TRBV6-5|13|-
TGTGCCAGCACTAGACAGGGAAACCATGGCTACACCTTC
CASTRQGNHGYTF
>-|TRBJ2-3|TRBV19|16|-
TGTGCCAGTAGTTCCAGGGGAGGGCTCTACACAGATACGCAGTATTTT
CASSSRGGLYTDTQYF
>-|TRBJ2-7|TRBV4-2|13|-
TGTGCCAGCAGCCAAGGGGGGTGGTACGAGCAGTACTTC
CASSQGGWYEQYF
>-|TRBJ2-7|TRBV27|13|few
TGTGCCAGCAGTTTATCCCCCGCGAACGAGCAGTACTTC
CASSLSPANEQYF
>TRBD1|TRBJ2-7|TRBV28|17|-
TGTGCCAGCAGTTACCCGGTCGGGACAGGGGCCCCCTACGAGCAGTACTTC
CASSYPVGTGAPYEQYF
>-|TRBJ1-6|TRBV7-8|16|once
TGTGCCAGCAGCAGGGGGGCAGGGCTCTCCAATTCACCCCTCCACTTT
CASSRGAGLSNSPLHF
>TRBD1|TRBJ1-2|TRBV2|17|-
TGTGCCAGCAGTGAACGGGGGACAGGGAAGAAGGACTATGGCTACACCTTC
CASSERGTGKKDYGYTF
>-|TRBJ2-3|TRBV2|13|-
TGTGCCAGCAGTGAAGGGCGGGCAGATACGCAGTATTTT
CASSEGRADTQYF
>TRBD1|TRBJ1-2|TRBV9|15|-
TGTGCCAGCAGCGTAGTCCCAGGGGGCTACTATGGCTACACCTTC
CASSVVPGGYYGYTF
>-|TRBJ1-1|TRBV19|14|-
TGTGCCAGTAGTATCCGCGGTGGGGTAACTGAAGCTTTCTTT
CASSIRGGVTEAFF
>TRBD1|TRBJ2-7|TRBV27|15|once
TGTGCCAGCGGCCGGGACAGGACGAGCTCCTACGAGCAGTACTTC
CASGRDRTSSYEQYF
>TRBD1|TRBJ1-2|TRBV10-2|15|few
TGCGCCAGCGGGCCCCCGGGACAGCGCGCTTTTGGCTACACCTTC
CASGPPGQRAFGYTF
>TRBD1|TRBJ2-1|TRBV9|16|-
TGTGCCAGCAGCGACTCAGACAGGGGGCAGTACAATGAGCAGTTCTTC
CASSDSDRGQYNEQFF
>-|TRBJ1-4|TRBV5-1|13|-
TGCGCCAGCAGCTTGGACCCGCGCGGGAAACTGTTTTTT
CASSLDPRGKLFF
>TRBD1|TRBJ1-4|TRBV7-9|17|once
TGTGCCAGCAGCTTAAGTTGGACAGGGAGACCTAATGAAAAACTGTTTTTT
CASSLSWTGRPNEKLFF
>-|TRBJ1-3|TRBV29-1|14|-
TGCAGCGTTGAAGATCTAGGGGTTGGAAACACCATATATTTT
CSVEDLGVGNTIYF
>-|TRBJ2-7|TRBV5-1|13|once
TGCGCCAGCAGCCGGGAGTCTGGGGACGAGCAGTACTTC
CASSRESGDEQYF
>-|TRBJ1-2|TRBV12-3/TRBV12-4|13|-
TGTGCCAGCGGTCTAGATGGGGATGATGGCTACACCTTC
CASGLDGDDGYTF